The TCR beta chain under discussion was sequenced for a study of long-term antiretroviral therapy in people with HIV. As regards this clone: Its antigen remains unknown.

The CDR3 has 12 amino acids. V shed 5 bases and J shed 5 bases, with 10 bases lying between them. CDR1 is ENHRY, CDR2 SYGVKD, per germline. The assay, immunoSEQ v3.0, was run at survey level. The data were produced by immunoSEQ multiplex PCR, yet TCRdb's version contains in-frame clones alone and is incomplete. The sample yields 30,000 to 45,000 clones, 80% seen once. Study-wide results and limits: Post-ART diversity increased but stayed below transplant donor controls.

The chain has TRBV10-3 and TRBJ2-7, with D possibly matching TRBD1 (6 bases). The sequence came from a man between 25 and 39 years old with HIV. Sequenced material: unsorted PBMCs, taken 3.4 years after starting antiretroviral therapy. The DNA of the CDR3 is TGTGCCATCAGTCCCAGGGGAAACGAGCAGTACTTC. It specifies CAISPRGNEQYF.